This TCR beta chain was obtained from a study of OX40 agonist ivuxolimab in advanced cancers. Germline assignment: CDR1 SSHAT and CDR2 FNYEAQ (reference sequence). Germline trimming cut 4 bases from V and 4 bases from J; bases unmatched to any gene: 8. The CDR3 totals 15 residues. Profiled with immunoSEQ multiplex PCR; TCRdb holds only in-frame clones, not every one. The table has tens of thousands of clones, roughly 90% seen once. On this clone: As yet, its antigen is unknown.

General study results and limits: The antigens recognized by the expanded peripheral T cells, that is their antigen specificity, were not determined.

The origin of this receptor is an adult with an advanced solid tumor such as melanoma, head and neck, liver or kidney cancer. Source: CD4+ or CD8+ T cells sorted from blood, taken in a trial of the OX40 agonist ivuxolimab. The chain is built from TRBV7-7 and TRBJ2-5, with 8 nucleotides matching TRBD1. The CDR3 DNA follows: TGTGCCAGCAGCTCCACCGGGACAGGTGGAGAGACCCAGTACTTC. Encoded protein: CASSSTGTGGETQYF.